The source of this TCR beta chain is a study of CD8 T cells in ankylosing spondylitis. General study points: It appeared that ankylosing spondylitis blood was characterized by a TCR beta motif of under ten highly homologous variants.

This clonotype was recorded many times. The antigen is not known. TCRdb ran MiXCR on the 5' RACE reads and lists one entry per CDR3 protein. The sample lists 210,000 or so distinct CDR3 sequences; roughly 8.2% were seen once. CDR1 MNHEY and CDR2 SVGAGI come from the germline V gene. Between the trimmed V and J ends, which lost 0 bases and 0 bases, there was a span of 14 bases. This CDR3 contains 17 residues. The sequenced material came from blood, either unsorted or a sorted T cell fraction (not recorded which). The clonotype originates from a female donor with ankylosing spondylitis or in good health (not recorded which). This sequence joins TRBV6-5 and TRBJ1-2; possibly TRBD1 for D (5 bases). The CDR3 DNA follows: TGTGCCAGCAGTTACTCGAAGACGAGGGGTTCTAACTATGGCTACACCTTC. Translation: CASSYSKTRGSNYGYTF.